This passage covers 21 T cell receptor beta chains from one sample sequenced in a study of cytotoxic CD8 clonotypes in ibrutinib-treated CLL. Assay: immunoSEQ multiplex PCR; the TCRdb copy retains only in-frame clones and omits some. The repertoire holds about 200,000 clones, about four fifths seen once, with roughly 10% in the top ten. Sequenced here: PBMCs, sampled after 12 months of ibrutinib treatment. Every receptor here comes from a human donor with chronic lymphocytic leukemia.

The gene calls are TRBV29-1 and TRBJ2-3; D unclear. This CDR3 has 13 residues. The V end was cut by 7 bases, the J end by 2 bases, with 13 bases between. Germline-derived CDR1 and CDR2 are SQVTM and ANQGSEA. The CDR3 region has the DNA TGCAGCGCCAAAAACAGACTCACAGATACGCAGTATTTT. This sequence encodes CSAKNRLTDTQYF.

J is TRBJ1-1 and V is TRBV15, with no clear D. The CDR3 contains 14 residues. Trimming left V 5 bases short and J 3 bases short, with 13 bases between. Germline loops: CDR1 LNHNV, CDR2 YYDKDF (reference sequence). The CDR3: CATSLQLEDTEAFF. The CDR3 bases are TGTGCCACCAGCTTACAACTGGAGGACACTGAAGCTTTCTTT.

The chain carries TRBV9 and TRBJ2-5, with a weak D call TRBD2 (5 bases). The CDR3 has 13 amino acids. The germline V and J ends were trimmed by 0 bases and 5 bases, with 8 bases remaining between them. In germline, CDR1 is SGDLS, CDR2 YYNGEE. CDR3 DNA sequence: TGTGCCAGCAGCGTAGGGACGGGGGAGACCCAGTACTTC. This encodes CASSVGTGETQYF.

The CDR3 sequence: CASSPRTRSTDTQYF. The CDR3 nucleotides read TGTGCCAGCAGCCCTCGGACGCGTAGCACAGATACGCAGTATTTT. V gene TRBV14 combines with J gene TRBJ2-3; D ambiguous. The germline V gene encodes CDR1 SGHDN and CDR2 FVKESK. V lost 4 bases, J lost 0 bases, and 11 bases lay in between. The CDR3 has 15 amino acids. The whole variable domain, filled in from reference TRBV14 and TRBJ2-3, reads EAGVTQFPSHSVIEKGQTVTLRCDPISGHDNLYWYRRVMGKEIKFLLHFVKESKQDESGMPNNRFLAERTGGTYSTLKVQPAELEDSGVYFCASSPRTRSTDTQYFGPGTRLTVL.

The rearrangement uses TRBV6-4 and TRBJ2-1; 7 bases agree with TRBD2. The CDR3 loop spans 14 amino acids. The V segment lost 4 bases and the J segment 7 bases; nucleotides outside the gene matches: 7. The germline gives CDR1 MRHNA, CDR2 SNTAGT. The CDR3 loop reads CASSVSGEGNEQFF. As DNA, the CDR3 is TGTGCCAGCAGTGTAAGCGGGGAGGGTAATGAGCAGTTCTTC.

The chain uses TRBV5-1 and TRBJ2-7; the D call may be TRBD1 or TRBD2 (5 bases each). With 0 bases removed from V and 6 bases from J, the gap between germline ends came to 10 bases. CDR3 size: 13 residues. Germline V gene data show CDR1 as SGHRS and CDR2 as YFSETQ. The CDR3 sequence is CASSLVPGGEQYF. Here the CDR3 DNA reads TGCGCCAGCAGCTTGGTCCCTGGGGGCGAGCAGTACTTC.

The rearrangement links TRBV19 to TRBJ1-5, with unresolved D. The germline V gene encodes CDR1 LNHDA and CDR2 SQIVND (reference sequence). Trimming left V 0 bases short and J 2 bases short, with 5 bases between. This CDR3 has 14 amino acids. CDR3 region: CASSIDNGNQPQHF. As DNA, the CDR3 is TGTGCCAGTAGTATAGATAACGGCAATCAGCCCCAGCATTTT.

The J gene is TRBJ2-3, the V gene TRBV11-1; a weak D match, TRBD1 (6 bases). V was shortened by 3 bases and J by 3 bases, with 19 bases between the two germline ends. The germline V gene has CDR1 SGHAT and CDR2 FQDESV (reference sequence). The CDR3 length is 17 residues. The CDR3 DNA is TGTGCCAGCAGCTTTGACAGGAGTGGCCCCCGTACAGATACGCAGTATTTT. Encoded protein: CASSFDRSGPRTDTQYF.

This sequence joins TRBV11-2 and TRBJ2-1, with 7 bases lining up with TRBD2. The CDR3 contains 14 residues. With V trimmed by 1 base and J by 7 bases, 4 bases remained unmatched. In germline, CDR1 is SGHAT, CDR2 FQNNGV. The CDR3 here is CASSLAGGGNEQFF. The CDR3 DNA reads as TGTGCCAGCAGCTTAGCGGGAGGTGGAAATGAGCAGTTCTTC.

This chain links TRBV28 with TRBJ2-4; D ambiguous. This CDR3 region has 18 residues. The V end lost 5 bases, the J end lost 1 base, and 21 bases lay between the germline ends. CDR1 MDHEN and CDR2 SYDVKM come from the germline V gene. The CDR3 protein is CASSTPVAVRAAKNIQYF. The DNA of the CDR3 is TGTGCCAGCAGTACCCCCGTGGCCGTACGCGCGGCCAAAAACATTCAGTACTTC. Combining the CDR3 with reference TRBV28 and TRBJ2-4 gives the whole variable domain DVKVTQSSRYLVKRTGEKVFLECVQDMDHENMFWYRQDPGLGLRLIYFSYDVKMKEKGDIPEGYSVSREKKERFSLILESASTNQTSMYLCASSTPVAVRAAKNIQYFGAGTRLSVL.

This clone has a handful of counts. Different DNA sequences within this sample yield the same CDR3. The V gene is TRBV10-3, the J gene TRBJ1-5; D not certain. Germline assignment: CDR1 ENHRY and CDR2 SYGVKD. V was clipped by 5 bases and J by 3 bases, with 11 bases between them. This CDR3 contains 14 residues. As DNA, the CDR3 is TGTGCCATCAGTCCGGACCGATCCAATCAGCCCCAGCATTTT. Translating gives CAISPDRSNQPQHF.

The chain carries TRBV29-1 and TRBJ2-7; no reliable D call. V was pared by 4 bases and J by 4 bases, with 14 bases between. The CDR3 covers 13 residues. The germline CDR1 and CDR2 sequences are SQVTM and ANQGSEA. In DNA, the CDR3 is TGCAGCGTTGGGTTAGGGTCCCCTTACGAGCAGTACTTC. This codes for CSVGLGSPYEQYF.

This clone was counted once. V usage is TRBV7-8 and J usage is TRBJ2-7; 8 bases fit TRBD2. The CDR3 totals 15 residues. Per germline, CDR1 SGHVS and CDR2 FQNEAQ. The J segment lost 1 base and the V segment lost 5 bases, leaving 7 bases of the junction unmatched. The CDR3 sequence is CASSPKTSVSYEQYF. The CDR3 DNA follows: TGTGCCAGCAGCCCTAAGACTAGCGTTTCCTACGAGCAGTACTTC.

This clone was counted a few times. This rearrangement joins TRBV2 to TRBJ2-1; 7 bases fit TRBD2. CDR3 length: 15 residues. Looked up from germline, CDR1 is SNHLY and CDR2 is FYNNEI. V lost 6 bases and J lost 5; bases outside the gene matches: 10. For the CDR3, the DNA is TGTGCCAGCAGCCCCTGGGCGGGGGTCAACAATGAGCAGTTCTTC. It is translated as CASSPWAGVNNEQFF. The full variable domain, completed using reference TRBV2 and TRBJ2-1, is EPEVTQTPSHQVTQMGQEVILRCVPISNHLYFYWYRQILGQKVEFLVSFYNNEISEKSEIFDDQFSVERPDGSNFTLKIRSTKLEDSAMYFCASSPWAGVNNEQFFGPGTRLTVL.

This chain uses TRBV5-1 with TRBJ2-1, with TRBD2 identical over 10 bases. J gave up 1 base and V 2 bases, and 3 bases lay outside the gene matches. Per germline, CDR1 SGHRS and CDR2 YFSETQ. The CDR3 has 16 residues. The CDR3 loop reads CASSFGLAESYNEQFF. The CDR3 nucleotides read TGCGCCAGCAGCTTCGGACTAGCGGAATCCTACAATGAGCAGTTCTTC. The variable domain in full, with the rest retrieved from reference TRBV5-1 and TRBJ2-1, is KAGVTQTPRYLIKTRGQQVTLSCSPISGHRSVSWYQQTPGQGLQFLFEYFSETQRNKGNFPGRFSGRQFSNSRSEMNVSTLELGDSALYLCASSFGLAESYNEQFFGPGTRLTVL.

V gene TRBV30 combines with J gene TRBJ2-7; 12 bases agree with TRBD1. The junction had 6 bases not matched to a gene; V was cut back by 3 bases and J by 6 bases. There are 14 residues in the CDR3. Germline V gene data show CDR1 as GTSNPN and CDR2 as SVGIG (reference sequence). CDR3 loop: CAWRPGTGGVEQYF. CDR3 nucleotides: TGTGCCTGGAGGCCCGGGACAGGGGGCGTCGAGCAGTACTTC.

The chain joins TRBV6-6 to TRBJ2-1; D is perhaps TRBD2 (6 bases). V was pared by 5 bases and J by 0 bases, with 11 bases between. Per germline, CDR1 MNHNY and CDR2 SVGAGI (reference sequence). This CDR3 is 15 amino acids long. For the CDR3, the DNA is TGTGCCAGCAGTGGGGAGGTTAGCTCCTACAATGAGCAGTTCTTC. Its protein is CASSGEVSSYNEQFF.

This chain joins TRBV6-4 and TRBJ2-1, with 8 bases aligning to TRBD2. This CDR3 has 14 residues. The trim removed 3 bases at V and 8 bases at J, leaving 6 bases unmatched. The germline V gene has CDR1 MRHNA and CDR2 SNTAGT. The CDR3 DNA reads TGTGCCAGCAGTGAGGTAGCGGGGTTCCATGAGCAGTTCTTC. Residues: CASSEVAGFHEQFF.

The genes are TRBV27 and TRBJ2-7; D ambiguous. The CDR3 has 13 amino acids. Deletions cut 4 bases from V and 0 bases from J, with 7 bases between. Germline assignment: CDR1 MNHEY and CDR2 SMNVEV (reference sequence). The CDR3 sequence is CASSSPLSYEQYF. Written as DNA, the CDR3 is TGTGCCAGCAGTTCTCCGCTCTCCTACGAGCAGTACTTC.

This clone came up a few times. The V and J genes are TRBV7-3 and TRBJ2-1; the D gene is possibly TRBD1 (5 bases). V lost 1 base and J lost 3, with 10 bases in between. CDR3 length: 15 residues. Germline V gene data show CDR1 as SGHTA and CDR2 as FQGTGA. The CDR3 coding sequence is TGTGCCAGCAGCTTAAGGCAGGGCAACTACAATGAGCAGTTCTTC. Amino acid sequence: CASSLRQGNYNEQFF. Combining the CDR3 with reference TRBV7-3 and TRBJ2-1 gives the whole variable domain GAGVSQTPSNKVTEKGKYVELRCDPISGHTALYWYRQSLGQGPEFLIYFQGTGAADDSGLPNDRFFAVRPEGSVSTLKIQRTERGDSAVYLCASSLRQGNYNEQFFGPGTRLTVL.

The chain uses TRBV2 and TRBJ2-1; 9 bases agree with TRBD2. Germline CDR1 is SNHLY and CDR2 is FYNNEI. CDR3 length: 17 residues. V shed 7 bases and J 0 bases; nucleotides not matched to a gene: 10. CDR3 residues: CASIQTAGGASYNEQFF. DNA for the CDR3: TGTGCCAGCATTCAAACGGCGGGAGGGGCCTCCTACAATGAGCAGTTCTTC.